This TCR beta chain was obtained from a study of T cell responses to AZD1222 COVID-19 vaccine. Findings and limits, study-wide: Only a handful of people who got AZD1222 tested seropositive at baseline.

Here immunoSEQ multiplex PCR was the method, and the copy in TCRdb shows in-frame clones only, minus some. The sample has about 140,000 clones, 80% to 95% seen once. Second-dose recipients at about 4 or about 12 weeks were treated as one pooled group. The V end was cut by 0 bases, the J end by 6 bases, with 5 bases between. Per germline, CDR1 SGHDT and CDR2 YYEEEE. The CDR3 loop spans 12 amino acids. As for this clone: Its antigen is currently unknown.

The chain employs TRBV5-6 and TRBJ2-3; D is undetermined. The receptor comes from an adult who received the AZD1222 COVID-19 vaccine. The sequences come from peripheral blood, collected 28 days after the second AZD1222 dose. As DNA, the CDR3 is TGTGCCAGCAGCTTGGCTGCCGATACGCAGTATTTT. Its translation: CASSLAADTQYF.